These 5 T cell receptor beta chains originate from one sample sequenced in a study of cytomegalovirus exposure and HLA in healthy donors (TCRdb year 2017). Library preparation employed the immunoSEQ multiplex PCR assay. For the multiplex PCR, a mixture combining 60 forward primers for TCR Vbeta segments and 13 reverse primers for TCR Jbeta segments was used. This is the immuneACCESS table as TCRdb keeps it, with only in-frame sequences that have V and J called. A part of the clones is gone; compared with another copy, unresolved V genes explain less than half, and the rest is unexplained. The sample contains 90,000 to 150,000 clones, roughly 69% of them found a single time. Clones ranked in the top ten supply about 2% of the sample. Sequencing input: PBMCs. These receptors were taken from a human donor in good health.

V gene TRBV10-2 combines with J gene TRBJ2-7; 8 bases map to TRBD1. Germline-derived CDR1 and CDR2 are WSHSY and SAAADI. This CDR3 is built from 15 residues. V was clipped by 8 bases and J by 6 bases; unmatched bases: 15. The CDR3 sequence is CASSSGGIPRGEQYF. The CDR3 DNA is TGCGCCAGCTCGTCAGGGGGCATACCCCGTGGCGAGCAGTACTTC.

V gene TRBV9 combines with J gene TRBJ2-3, with D uncertain. The CDR3 is 16 residues long. V shed 0 bases and J shed 0 bases, with 11 bases lying between them. Germline V lookup: CDR1 SGDLS, CDR2 YYNGEE. The CDR3 bases are TGTGCCAGCAGCGTAGATGGCAGGTCTAGCACAGATACGCAGTATTTT. Amino acid sequence: CASSVDGRSSTDTQYF. The complete variable domain, with remaining parts taken from reference TRBV9 and TRBJ2-3, reads DSGVTQTPKHLITATGQRVTLRCSPRSGDLSVYWYQQSLDQGLQFLIQYYNGEERAKGNILERFSAQQFPDLHSELNLSSLELGDSALYFCASSVDGRSSTDTQYFGPGTRLTVL.

J is TRBJ2-2 and V is TRBV18; TRBD2 matches 10 bases. The V segment lost 2 bases and the J segment 2 bases; nucleotides outside the gene matches: 11. The CDR3 is made up of 19 amino acids. CDR1 is KGHSH, CDR2 LQKENI, per germline. The CDR3 DNA reads as TGTGCCAGCTCACCAAAAAGCGGTGGACTAGCGGTTAACACCGGGGAGCTGTTTTTT. Its translation: CASSPKSGGLAVNTGELFF.

The genes are TRBV6-6 and TRBJ2-1; possibly TRBD2 for D (6 bases). Germline CDR1 reads MNHNY; CDR2 reads SVGAGI (reference sequence). The length of the CDR3 is 13 residues. The ends were cut back, 6 bases at V and 7 bases at J, with 13 bases in the middle. The CDR3, as DNA: TGTGCCAGCAGGTTAGCGGAACCTAATGAGCAGTTCTTC. The encoded protein is CASRLAEPNEQFF.

CDR3 amino acids: CAWSVQVTGELFF. CDR3 in DNA: TGTGCCTGGAGTGTACAAGTCACCGGGGAGCTGTTTTTT. The chain joins TRBV30 to TRBJ2-2; D ambiguous. V was cut by 0 bases and J by 4 bases, with 6 bases left in between. From germline, CDR1 is GTSNPN and CDR2 SVGIG (reference sequence). CDR3 length: 13 residues.